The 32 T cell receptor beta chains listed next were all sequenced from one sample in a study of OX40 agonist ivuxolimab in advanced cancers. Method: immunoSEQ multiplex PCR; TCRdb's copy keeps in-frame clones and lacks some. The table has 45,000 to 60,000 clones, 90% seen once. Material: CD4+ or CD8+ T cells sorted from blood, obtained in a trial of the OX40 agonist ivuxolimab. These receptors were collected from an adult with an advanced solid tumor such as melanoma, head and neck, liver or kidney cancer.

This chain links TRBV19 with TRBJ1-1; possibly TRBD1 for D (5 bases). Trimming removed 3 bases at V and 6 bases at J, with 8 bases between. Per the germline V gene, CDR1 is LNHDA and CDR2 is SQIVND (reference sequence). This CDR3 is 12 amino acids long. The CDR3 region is CASSMGVSEAFF. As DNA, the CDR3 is TGTGCCAGTAGTATGGGGGTCTCTGAAGCTTTCTTT.

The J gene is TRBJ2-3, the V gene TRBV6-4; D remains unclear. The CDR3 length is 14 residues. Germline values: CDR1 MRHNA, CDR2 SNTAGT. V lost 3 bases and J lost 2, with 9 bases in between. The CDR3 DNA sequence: TGTGCCAGCAGTGAACAGAGCCTCACAGATACGCAGTATTTT. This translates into CASSEQSLTDTQYF.

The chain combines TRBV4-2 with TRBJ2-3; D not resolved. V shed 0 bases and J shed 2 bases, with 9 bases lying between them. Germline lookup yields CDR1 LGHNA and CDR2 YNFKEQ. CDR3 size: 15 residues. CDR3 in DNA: TGTGCCAGCAGCCAAGATGCTACCCACACAGATACGCAGTATTTT. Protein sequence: CASSQDATHTDTQYF.

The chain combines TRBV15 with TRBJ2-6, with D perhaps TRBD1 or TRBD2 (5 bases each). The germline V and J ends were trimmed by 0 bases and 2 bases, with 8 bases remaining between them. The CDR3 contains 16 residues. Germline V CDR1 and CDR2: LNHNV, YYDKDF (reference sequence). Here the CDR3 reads CATSRDQGPGANVLTF. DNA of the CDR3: TGTGCCACCAGCAGAGATCAGGGACCTGGGGCCAACGTCCTGACTTTC.

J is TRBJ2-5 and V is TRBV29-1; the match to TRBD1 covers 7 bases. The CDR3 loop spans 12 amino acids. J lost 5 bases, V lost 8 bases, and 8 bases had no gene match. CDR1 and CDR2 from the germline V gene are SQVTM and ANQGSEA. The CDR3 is CSMTGPGETQYF. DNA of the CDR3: TGCAGCATGACAGGGCCGGGGGAGACCCAGTACTTC.

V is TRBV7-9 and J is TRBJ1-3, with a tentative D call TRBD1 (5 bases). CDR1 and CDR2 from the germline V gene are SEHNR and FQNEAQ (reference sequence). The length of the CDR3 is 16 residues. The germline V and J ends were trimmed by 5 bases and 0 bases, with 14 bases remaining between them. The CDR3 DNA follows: TGTGCCAGCAGCGGGGGTCCCAGGATCTCTGGAAACACCATATATTTT. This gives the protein CASSGGPRISGNTIYF. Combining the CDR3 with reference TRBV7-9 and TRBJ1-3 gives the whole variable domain DTGVSQNPRHKITKRGQNVTFRCDPISEHNRLYWYRQTLGQGPEFLTYFQNEAQLEKSRLLSDRFSAERPKGSFSTLEIQRTEQGDSAMYLCASSGGPRISGNTIYFGEGSWLTVV.

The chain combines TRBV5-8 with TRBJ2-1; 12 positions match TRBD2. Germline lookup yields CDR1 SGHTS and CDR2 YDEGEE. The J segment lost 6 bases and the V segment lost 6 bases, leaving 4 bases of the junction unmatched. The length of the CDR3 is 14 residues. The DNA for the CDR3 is TGTGCCAGCACCGGGACTAGCGGGTTCAATGAGCAGTTCTTC. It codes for CASTGTSGFNEQFF.

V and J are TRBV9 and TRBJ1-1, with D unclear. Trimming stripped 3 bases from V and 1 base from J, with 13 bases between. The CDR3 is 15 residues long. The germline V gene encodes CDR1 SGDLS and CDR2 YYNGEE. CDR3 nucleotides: TGTGCCAGCAGCGCCCTAGTGGGTCAGAACACTGAAGCTTTCTTT. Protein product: CASSALVGQNTEAFF.

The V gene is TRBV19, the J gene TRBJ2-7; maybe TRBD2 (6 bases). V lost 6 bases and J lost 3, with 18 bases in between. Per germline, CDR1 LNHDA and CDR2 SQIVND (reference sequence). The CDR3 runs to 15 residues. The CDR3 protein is CASSGGTRGLYEQYF. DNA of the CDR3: TGTGCCAGTAGCGGAGGGACCCGCGGTCTCTACGAGCAGTACTTC.

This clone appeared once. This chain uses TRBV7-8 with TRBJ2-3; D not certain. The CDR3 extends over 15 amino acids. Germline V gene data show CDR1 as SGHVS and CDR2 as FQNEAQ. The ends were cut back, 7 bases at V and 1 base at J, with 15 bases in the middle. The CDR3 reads CASTFQPIGTDTQYF. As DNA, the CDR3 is TGTGCCAGCACTTTCCAACCGATCGGCACAGATACGCAGTATTTT.

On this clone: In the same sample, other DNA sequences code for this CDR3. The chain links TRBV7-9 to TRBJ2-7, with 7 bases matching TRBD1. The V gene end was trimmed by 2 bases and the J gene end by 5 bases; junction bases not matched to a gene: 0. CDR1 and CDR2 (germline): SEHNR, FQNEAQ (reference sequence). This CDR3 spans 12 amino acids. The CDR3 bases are TGTGCCAGCAGCTTAACAGGGGACGAGCAGTACTTC. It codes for CASSLTGDEQYF. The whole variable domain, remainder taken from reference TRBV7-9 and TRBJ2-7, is DTGVSQNPRHKITKRGQNVTFRCDPISEHNRLYWYRQTLGQGPEFLTYFQNEAQLEKSRLLSDRFSAERPKGSFSTLEIQRTEQGDSAMYLCASSLTGDEQYFGPGTRLTVT.

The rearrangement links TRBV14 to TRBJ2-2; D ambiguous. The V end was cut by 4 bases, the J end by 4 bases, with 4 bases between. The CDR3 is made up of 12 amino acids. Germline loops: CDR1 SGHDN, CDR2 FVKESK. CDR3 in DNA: TGTGCCAGCAGCCCCTTCACCGGGGAGCTGTTTTTT. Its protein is CASSPFTGELFF.

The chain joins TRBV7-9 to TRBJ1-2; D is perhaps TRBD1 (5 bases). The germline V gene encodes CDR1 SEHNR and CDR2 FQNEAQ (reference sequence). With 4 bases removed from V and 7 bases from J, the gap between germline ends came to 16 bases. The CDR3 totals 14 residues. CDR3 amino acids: CASSSGTRRSGYTF. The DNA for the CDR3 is TGTGCCAGCAGCTCCGGGACCCGGAGGTCTGGCTACACCTTC.

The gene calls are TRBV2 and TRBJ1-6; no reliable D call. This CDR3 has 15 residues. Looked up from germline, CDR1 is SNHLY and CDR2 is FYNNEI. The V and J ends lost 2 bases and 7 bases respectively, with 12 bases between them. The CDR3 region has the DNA TGTGCCAGCAGTGAACGTCCAAAGGGCAATTCACCCCTCCACTTT. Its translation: CASSERPKGNSPLHF.

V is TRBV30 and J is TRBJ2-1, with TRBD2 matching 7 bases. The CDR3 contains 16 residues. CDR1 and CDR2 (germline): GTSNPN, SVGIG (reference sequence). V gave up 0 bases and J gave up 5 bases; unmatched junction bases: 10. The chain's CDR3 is CAWSVPGAGADNEQFF. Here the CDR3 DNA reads TGTGCCTGGAGTGTACCCGGTGCGGGAGCAGACAATGAGCAGTTCTTC.

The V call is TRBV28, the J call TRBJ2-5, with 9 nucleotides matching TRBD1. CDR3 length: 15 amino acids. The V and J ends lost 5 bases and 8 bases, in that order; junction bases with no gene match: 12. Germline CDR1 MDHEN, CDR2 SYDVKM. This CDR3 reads CASSPPDRGSKTQYF. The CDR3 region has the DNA TGTGCCAGCAGTCCACCGGACAGGGGAAGTAAAACCCAGTACTTC.

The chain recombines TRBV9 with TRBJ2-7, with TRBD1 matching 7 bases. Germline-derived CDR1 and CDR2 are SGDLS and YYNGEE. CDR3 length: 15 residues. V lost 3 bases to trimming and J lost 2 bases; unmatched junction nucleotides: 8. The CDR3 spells CASSAGGPRTYEQYF. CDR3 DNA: TGTGCCAGCAGCGCAGGGGGACCAAGGACCTACGAGCAGTACTTC.

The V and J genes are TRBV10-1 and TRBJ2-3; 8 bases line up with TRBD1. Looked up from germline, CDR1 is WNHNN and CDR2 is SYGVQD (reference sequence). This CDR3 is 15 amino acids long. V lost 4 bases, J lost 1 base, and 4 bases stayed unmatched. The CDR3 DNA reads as TGCGCCAGCAGTGCTCCGGGACAGGGCACAGATACGCAGTATTTT. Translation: CASSAPGQGTDTQYF.

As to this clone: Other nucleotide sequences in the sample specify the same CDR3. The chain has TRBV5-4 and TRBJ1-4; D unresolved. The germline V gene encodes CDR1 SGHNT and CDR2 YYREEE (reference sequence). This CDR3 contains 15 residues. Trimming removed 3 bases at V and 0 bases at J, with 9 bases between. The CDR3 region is CASSSGSSTNEKLFF. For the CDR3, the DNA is TGTGCCAGCAGCTCGGGGTCTTCAACTAATGAAAAACTGTTTTTT. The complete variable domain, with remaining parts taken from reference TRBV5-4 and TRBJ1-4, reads ETGVTQSPTHLIKTRGQQVTLRCSSQSGHNTVSWYQQALGQGPQFIFQYYREEENGRGNFPPRFSGLQFPNYSSELNVNALELDDSALYLCASSSGSSTNEKLFFGSGTQLSVL.

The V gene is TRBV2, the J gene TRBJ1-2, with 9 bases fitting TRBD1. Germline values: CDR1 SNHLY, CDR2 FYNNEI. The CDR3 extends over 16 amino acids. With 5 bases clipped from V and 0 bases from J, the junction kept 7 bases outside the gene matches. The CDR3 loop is CASSPTGGIANYGYTF. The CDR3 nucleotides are TGTGCCAGCAGTCCGACAGGGGGGATAGCTAACTATGGCTACACCTTC.

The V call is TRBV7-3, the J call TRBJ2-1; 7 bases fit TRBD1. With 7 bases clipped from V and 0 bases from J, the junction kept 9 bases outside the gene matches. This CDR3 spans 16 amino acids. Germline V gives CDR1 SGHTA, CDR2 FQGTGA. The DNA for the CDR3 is TGTGCCAGCACCCCGACAGGGTTAAGCTCCTACAATGAGCAGTTCTTC. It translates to CASTPTGLSSYNEQFF.

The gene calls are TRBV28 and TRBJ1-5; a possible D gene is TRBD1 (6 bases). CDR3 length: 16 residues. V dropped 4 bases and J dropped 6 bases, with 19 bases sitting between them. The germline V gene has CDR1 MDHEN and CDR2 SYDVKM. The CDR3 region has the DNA TGTGCCAGCAGTTCTAGGGGGTCTCCTGGGTTTCAGCCCCAGCATTTT. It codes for CASSSRGSPGFQPQHF.

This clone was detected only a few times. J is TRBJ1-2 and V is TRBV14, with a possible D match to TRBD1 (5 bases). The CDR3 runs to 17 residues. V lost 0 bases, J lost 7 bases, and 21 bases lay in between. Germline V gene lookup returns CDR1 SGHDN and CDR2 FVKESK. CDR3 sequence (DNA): TGTGCCAGCAGCCAAGAGCGGGGCCAGTTCCCCTATGGTGGCTACACCTTC. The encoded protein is CASSQERGQFPYGGYTF.

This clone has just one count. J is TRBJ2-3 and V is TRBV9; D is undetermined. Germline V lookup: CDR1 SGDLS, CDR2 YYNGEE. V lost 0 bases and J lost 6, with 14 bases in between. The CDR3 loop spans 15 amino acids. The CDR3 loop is CASSVGLTSPDTQYF. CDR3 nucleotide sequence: TGTGCCAGCAGCGTAGGGCTAACAAGCCCGGATACGCAGTATTTT. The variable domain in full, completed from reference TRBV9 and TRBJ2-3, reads DSGVTQTPKHLITATGQRVTLRCSPRSGDLSVYWYQQSLDQGLQFLIQYYNGEERAKGNILERFSAQQFPDLHSELNLSSLELGDSALYFCASSVGLTSPDTQYFGPGTRLTVL.

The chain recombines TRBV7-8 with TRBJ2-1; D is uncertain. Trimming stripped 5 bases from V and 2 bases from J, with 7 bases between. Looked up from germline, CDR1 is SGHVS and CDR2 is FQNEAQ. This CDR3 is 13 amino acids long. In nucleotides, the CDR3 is TGTGCCAGCAGCCCCACCCCCTACAATGAGCAGTTCTTC. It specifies CASSPTPYNEQFF.

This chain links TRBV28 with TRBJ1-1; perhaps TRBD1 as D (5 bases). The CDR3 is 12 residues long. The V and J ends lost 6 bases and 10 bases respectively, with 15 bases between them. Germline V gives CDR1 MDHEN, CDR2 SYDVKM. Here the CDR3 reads CASSRAQGVAFF. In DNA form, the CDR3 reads TGTGCCAGCAGCCGGGCCCAGGGAGTAGCTTTCTTT.

The DNA for the CDR3 is TGTGCCAGCAGCCTGTGGACAGGGAAGAATGAGCAGTTCTTC. It specifies CASSLWTGKNEQFF. The chain uses TRBV13 and TRBJ2-1; 8 nucleotides line up with TRBD1. Germline loops: CDR1 PRHDT, CDR2 FYEKMQ (reference sequence). The CDR3 is 14 amino acids. V shed 5 bases and J 7 bases; nucleotides not matched to a gene: 7. Full variable domain (outside the CDR3, taken from reference TRBV13 and TRBJ2-1): AAGVIQSPRHLIKEKRETATLKCYPIPRHDTVYWYQQGPGQDPQFLISFYEKMQSDKGSIPDRFSAQQFSDYHSELNMSSLELGDSALYFCASSLWTGKNEQFFGPGTRLTVL.

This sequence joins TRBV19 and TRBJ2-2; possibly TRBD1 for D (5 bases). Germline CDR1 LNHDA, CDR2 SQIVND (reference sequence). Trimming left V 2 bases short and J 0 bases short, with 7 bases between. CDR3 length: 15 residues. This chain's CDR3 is CASSIQGSNTGELFF. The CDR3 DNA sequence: TGTGCCAGTAGTATACAGGGTTCGAACACCGGGGAGCTGTTTTTT.

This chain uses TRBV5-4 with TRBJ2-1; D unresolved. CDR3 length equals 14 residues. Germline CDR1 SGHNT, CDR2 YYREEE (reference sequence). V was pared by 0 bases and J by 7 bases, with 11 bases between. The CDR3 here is CASSLGFVGNEQFF. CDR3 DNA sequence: TGTGCCAGCAGCTTGGGGTTCGTGGGAAATGAGCAGTTCTTC.

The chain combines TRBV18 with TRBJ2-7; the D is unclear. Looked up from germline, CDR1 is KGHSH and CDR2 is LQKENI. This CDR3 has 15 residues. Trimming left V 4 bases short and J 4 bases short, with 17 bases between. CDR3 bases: TGTGCCAGCTCACGGACGCGGACGGATCAATACGAGCAGTACTTC. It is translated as CASSRTRTDQYEQYF.

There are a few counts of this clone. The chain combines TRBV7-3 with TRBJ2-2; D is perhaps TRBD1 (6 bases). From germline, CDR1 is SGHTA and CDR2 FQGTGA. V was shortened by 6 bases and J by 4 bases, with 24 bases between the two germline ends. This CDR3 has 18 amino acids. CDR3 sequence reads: CASSPGFGGSRGTGELFF. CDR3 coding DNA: TGTGCCAGCAGTCCTGGTTTTGGGGGCTCAAGGGGCACCGGGGAGCTGTTTTTT.

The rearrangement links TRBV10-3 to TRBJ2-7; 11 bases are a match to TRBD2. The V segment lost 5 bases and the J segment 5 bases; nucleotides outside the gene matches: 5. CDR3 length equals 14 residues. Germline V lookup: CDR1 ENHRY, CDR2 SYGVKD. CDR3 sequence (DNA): TGTGCCATCAGTCTAGCGGGAGGCAGCCACGAGCAGTACTTC. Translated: CAISLAGGSHEQYF.